This T cell receptor (beta chain) was obtained from a study of beta chain features in type 1 diabetes. The study's findings and limits: Type 1 diabetes patients had VDJ junctions that carried fewer insertions and more deletions. For Type 1 diabetes patients, all four CD4+ subsets carried TCRB CDR3s that were moderately but significantly shorter.

Points on this clone: Antigen: not known.

The V gene end was trimmed by 6 bases and the J gene end by 7 bases; junction bases not matched to a gene: 10. The CDR3 runs to 14 residues. The germline gives CDR1 MDHEN, CDR2 SYDVKM. Reverse transcribing all isolated RNA meant expressed TCRB transcripts were sequenced. Profiled with immunoSEQ multiplex PCR; TCRdb holds only in-frame clones, not every one. The data show 350,000 to 450,000 clones, with approximately 15% seen just once and about 0.019% held by the top ten. CD4+ cells of the naive, central memory, regulatory and stem cell-like memory types were sorted via CD45RO/CCR7/CD25/CD127/CD95/CD27.

This TCR derives from a woman between 18 and 29 years old in good health. The chain couples TRBV28 to TRBJ1-2; 8 bases are shared with TRBD1. Input material: naive CD4+ T cells from blood. Here the CDR3 reads CASRRVRGHGGYTF. The CDR3 bases are TGTGCCAGCAGACGTGTCAGGGGGCACGGTGGCTACACCTTC.